A selection of T cell receptor beta chains follows, all from one sample in a study of spatial heterogeneity in lung cancer. TCRdb independently ran MiXCR on the 5' RACE reads; one entry per CDR3 protein. This sample has roughly 16,000 distinct CDR3 sequences; approximately 7% occur once, and the top ten carry roughly a fifth. Specimen: lung tumor tissue, collected at surgery. These receptors all stem from a female donor with early-stage non-small cell lung cancer. CDR3s include the opening cysteine and the closing phenylalanine or tryptophan. The order of the fields is J gene, D gene, V gene, clone size, CDR3 length, CDR3 DNA, CDR3 protein. The D gene is left open where the match is weak. The size entry is marked missing in some rows and otherwise reads once, few, many or a size class.

TRBJ2-5,NA,TRBV6-6,many,12,TGTGCCAGCAGTCCGTCGACCGAGACCCAGTACTTC,CASSPSTETQYF
TRBJ2-2,NA,TRBV12-5,few,12,TGTGCTAGTGGTTTGCGTGCCGGGGAGCTGTTTTTT,CASGLRAGELFF
TRBJ2-5,TRBD1,TRBV7-2,medium-sized,14,TGTGCCAGCAGCCCTAACAGGGGCAAGGAGACCCAGTACTTC,CASSPNRGKETQYF
TRBJ1-2,NA,TRBV28,NA,14,TGTGCCAGCAGTCCCCCGATGAGGGGTGGTGGCTACACCTTC,CASSPPMRGGGYTF
TRBJ1-5,NA,TRBV5-1,medium-sized,13,TGCGCCAGCAGCTTGGACGGGGGGCAGCCCCAGCATTTT,CASSLDGGQPQHF
TRBJ2-7,TRBD2,TRBV3-1,many,14,TGTGCCAGCAGCCAAGTAGCGGGGGTGAGTGAGCAGTACTTC,CASSQVAGVSEQYF
TRBJ2-3,NA,TRBV6-6,many,13,TGTGCCAGCAGCCCTGCCATACCCAATACGCAGTATTTT,CASSPAIPNTQYF
TRBJ1-1,NA,TRBV20-1,NA,13,TGCAGTGCTAGAATACCTGAAAGAAGGGGTGTATTCTTT,CSARIPERRGVFF
TRBJ2-1,NA,TRBV5-1,few,16,TGCGCCAGCAGCTTAGTACTGGGCAACACCAACAATGAGCAGTTCTTC,CASSLVLGNTNNEQFF
TRBJ2-7,TRBD2,TRBV12-3/TRBV12-4,many,14,TGTGCCAGCCGGGCTAGCGGGGGGGCCTGGGAGCAGTACTTC,CASRASGGAWEQYF
TRBJ2-5,TRBD2,TRBV7-2,many,14,TGTGCCAGCAGCTTAGGAGCGGGGCCAGAGACCCAGTACTTC,CASSLGAGPETQYF
TRBJ2-1,NA,TRBV10-3,NA,13,TGTGCCATCAGTGGTCCGGATAACAATGAGCAGTTCTTC,CAISGPDNNEQFF
TRBJ2-5,TRBD2,TRBV7-9,medium-sized,16,TGTGCCAGCAGCTTACCGGCGGGGGGGTACCAAGAGACCCAGTACTTC,CASSLPAGGYQETQYF
TRBJ2-1,TRBD1,TRBV10-3,many,15,TGTGCCATCATGAGAGAGGGGGACAGGACTAAATGGCAGTTCTTC,CAIMREGDRTKWQFF